The present T cell receptor beta chain was sequenced within a study of shared clonotypes between healthy human individuals. CDR1 and CDR2 from the germline V gene are SGHNT and YYREEE (reference sequence). Deletions cut 0 bases from V and 7 bases from J, with 8 bases between. The CDR3 loop spans 13 amino acids. This table comes from immunoSEQ multiplex PCR, and its TCRdb copy is limited to in-frame clones, with some not included. The sample holds about 1 million clones, around 76% seen once. Study-wide points: Generation probabilities of non-shared clonotypes were lower (relative to those shared by all four donors).

As concerns this clone: Its antigen is still unknown.

This clonotype was sampled from a man between 18 and 29 years old in good health. The sample taken for sequencing was memory CD4+ T cells sorted from blood. Indicated subset: CD45RA-negative fraction. The chain links TRBV5-4 to TRBJ2-1; TRBD2 might be the D (5 bases). DNA of the CDR3: TGTGCCAGCAGCTTGGACGGGATAAATGAGCAGTTCTTC. The encoded protein is CASSLDGINEQFF.